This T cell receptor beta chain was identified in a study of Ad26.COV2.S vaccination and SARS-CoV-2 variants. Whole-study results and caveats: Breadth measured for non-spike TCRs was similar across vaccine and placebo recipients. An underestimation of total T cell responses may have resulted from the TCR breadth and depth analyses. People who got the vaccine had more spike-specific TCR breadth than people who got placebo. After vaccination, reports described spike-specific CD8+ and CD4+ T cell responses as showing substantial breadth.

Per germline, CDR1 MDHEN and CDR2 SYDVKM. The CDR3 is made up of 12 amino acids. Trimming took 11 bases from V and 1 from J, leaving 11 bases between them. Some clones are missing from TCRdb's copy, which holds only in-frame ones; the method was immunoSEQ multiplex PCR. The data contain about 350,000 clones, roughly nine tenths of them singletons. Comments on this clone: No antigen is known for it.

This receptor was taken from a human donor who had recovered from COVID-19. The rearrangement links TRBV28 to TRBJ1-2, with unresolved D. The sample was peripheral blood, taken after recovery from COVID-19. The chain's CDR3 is CASGRINYGYTF. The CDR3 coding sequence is TGTGCCTCGGGTAGAATTAACTATGGCTACACCTTC.